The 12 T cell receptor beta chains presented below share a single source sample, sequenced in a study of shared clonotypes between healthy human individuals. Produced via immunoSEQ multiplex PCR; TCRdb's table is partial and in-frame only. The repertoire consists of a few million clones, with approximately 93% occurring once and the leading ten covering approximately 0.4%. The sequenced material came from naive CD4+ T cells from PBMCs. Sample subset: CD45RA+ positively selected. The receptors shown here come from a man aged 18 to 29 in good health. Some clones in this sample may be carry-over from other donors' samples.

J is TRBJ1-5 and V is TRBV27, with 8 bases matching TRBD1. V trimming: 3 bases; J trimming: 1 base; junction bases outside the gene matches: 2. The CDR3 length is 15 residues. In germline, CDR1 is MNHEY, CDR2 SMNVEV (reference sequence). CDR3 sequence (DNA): TGTGCCAGCAGTTTTGGGACAGGCAGCAATCAGCCCCAGCATTTT. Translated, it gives CASSFGTGSNQPQHF.

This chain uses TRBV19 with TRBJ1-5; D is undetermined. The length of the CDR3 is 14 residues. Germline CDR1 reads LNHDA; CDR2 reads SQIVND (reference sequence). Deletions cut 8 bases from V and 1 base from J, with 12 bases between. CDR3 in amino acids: CASGTSRSNQPQHF. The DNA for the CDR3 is TGTGCCAGTGGTACGTCTAGAAGCAATCAGCCCCAGCATTTT.

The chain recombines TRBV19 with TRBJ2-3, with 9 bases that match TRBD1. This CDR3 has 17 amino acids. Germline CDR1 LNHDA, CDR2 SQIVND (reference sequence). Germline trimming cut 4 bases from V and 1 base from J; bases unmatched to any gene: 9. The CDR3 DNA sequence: TGTGCCAGTAGTAGAGGAACAGGGGGCTTTGGCACAGATACGCAGTATTTT. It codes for CASSRGTGGFGTDTQYF.

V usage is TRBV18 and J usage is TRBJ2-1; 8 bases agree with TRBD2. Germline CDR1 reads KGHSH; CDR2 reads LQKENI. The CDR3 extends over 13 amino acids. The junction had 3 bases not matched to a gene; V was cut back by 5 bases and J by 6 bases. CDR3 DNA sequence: TGTGCCAGCTCAGCGGGACTAGGCAATGAGCAGTTCTTC. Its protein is CASSAGLGNEQFF.

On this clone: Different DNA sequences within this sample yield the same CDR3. The CDR3 protein is CASSFGTGNEKLFF. For the CDR3, the DNA is TGCGCCAGCAGCTTCGGGACCGGTAATGAAAAACTGTTTTTT. The chain recombines TRBV5-1 with TRBJ1-4; possible D gene TRBD1, 5 bases. Germline V lookup: CDR1 SGHRS, CDR2 YFSETQ. V lost 2 bases, J lost 4 bases, and 9 bases lay in between. The length of the CDR3 is 14 residues.

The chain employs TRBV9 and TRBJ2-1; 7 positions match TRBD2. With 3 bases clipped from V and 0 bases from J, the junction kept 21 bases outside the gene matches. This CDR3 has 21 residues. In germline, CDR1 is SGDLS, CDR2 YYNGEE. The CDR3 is CASSAFPARLADFISYNEQFF. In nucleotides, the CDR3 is TGTGCCAGCAGCGCATTTCCTGCGAGACTAGCCGATTTCATCTCCTACAATGAGCAGTTCTTC. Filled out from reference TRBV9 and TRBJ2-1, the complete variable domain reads DSGVTQTPKHLITATGQRVTLRCSPRSGDLSVYWYQQSLDQGLQFLIQYYNGEERAKGNILERFSAQQFPDLHSELNLSSLELGDSALYFCASSAFPARLADFISYNEQFFGPGTRLTVL.

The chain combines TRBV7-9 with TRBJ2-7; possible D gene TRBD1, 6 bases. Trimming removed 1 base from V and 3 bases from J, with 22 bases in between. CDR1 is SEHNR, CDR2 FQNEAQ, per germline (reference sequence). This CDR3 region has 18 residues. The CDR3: CASSLGQGRGIFVYEQYF. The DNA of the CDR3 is TGTGCCAGCAGCTTAGGCCAGGGCAGGGGTATATTCGTCTACGAGCAGTACTTC. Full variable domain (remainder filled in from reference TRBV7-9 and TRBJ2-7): DTGVSQNPRHKITKRGQNVTFRCDPISEHNRLYWYRQTLGQGPEFLTYFQNEAQLEKSRLLSDRFSAERPKGSFSTLEIQRTEQGDSAMYLCASSLGQGRGIFVYEQYFGPGTRLTVT.

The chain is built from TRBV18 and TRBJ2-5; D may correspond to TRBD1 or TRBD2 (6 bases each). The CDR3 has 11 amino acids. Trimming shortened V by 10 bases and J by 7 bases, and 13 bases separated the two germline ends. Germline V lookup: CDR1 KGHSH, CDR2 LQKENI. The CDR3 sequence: CANHEGGTQYF. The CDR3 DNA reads TGTGCCAACCACGAGGGGGGGACCCAGTACTTC.

The CDR3 DNA follows: TGTGCCAGCAGCCAGCGGAGGCACTCCTACAATGAGCAGTTCTTC. It codes for CASSQRRHSYNEQFF. This chain joins TRBV7-2 and TRBJ2-1; D may be TRBD2 (5 bases). The CDR3 is made up of 15 amino acids. Trimming removed 5 bases from V and 0 bases from J, with 11 bases in between. The germline gives CDR1 SGHTA, CDR2 FQGNSA.

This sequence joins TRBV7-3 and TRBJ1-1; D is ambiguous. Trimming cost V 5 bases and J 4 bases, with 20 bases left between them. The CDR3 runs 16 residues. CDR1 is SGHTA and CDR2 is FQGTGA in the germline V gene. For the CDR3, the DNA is TGTGCCAGCAGCCCCACTAGGTCCCTATCGGGCACTGAAGCTTTCTTT. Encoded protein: CASSPTRSLSGTEAFF.

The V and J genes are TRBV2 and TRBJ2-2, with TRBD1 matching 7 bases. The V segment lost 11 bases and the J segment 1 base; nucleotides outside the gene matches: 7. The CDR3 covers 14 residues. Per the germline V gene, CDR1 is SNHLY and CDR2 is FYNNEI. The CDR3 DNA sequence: TGTGCCGCAGCCCGGGACAGGAACACCGGGGAGCTGTTTTTT. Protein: CAAARDRNTGELFF.

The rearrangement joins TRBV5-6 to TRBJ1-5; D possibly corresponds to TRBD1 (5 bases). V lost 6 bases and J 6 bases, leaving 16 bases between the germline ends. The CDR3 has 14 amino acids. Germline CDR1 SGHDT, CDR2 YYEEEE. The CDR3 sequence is CASTKFWGSQPQHF. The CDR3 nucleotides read TGTGCCAGCACCAAATTTTGGGGGAGTCAGCCCCAGCATTTT.